The 10 T cell receptor beta chains in this list originate from one sample, sequenced in a study of OX40 agonist ivuxolimab in advanced cancers. Profiling relied on immunoSEQ multiplex PCR, and the TCRdb table lists in-frame clones only, not all of them. The sample has tens of thousands of clones, around 80% seen once; the top ten hold about 35%. The sample here was CD4+ or CD8+ T cells sorted from blood, taken in a trial of the OX40 agonist ivuxolimab. Every receptor here comes from an adult with an advanced solid tumor such as melanoma, head and neck, liver or kidney cancer.

The J gene is TRBJ1-5, the V gene TRBV16; TRBD1 might be the D (5 bases). The V gene's germline CDR1 is KGHSY and CDR2 FQNENV. V was pared by 1 base and J by 5 bases, with 9 bases between. This CDR3 spans 14 amino acids. DNA of the CDR3: TGTGCCAGCAGCCAATTGATGGGGGATCAGCCCCAGCATTTT. Its translation is CASSQLMGDQPQHF.

The rearrangement links TRBV4-1 to TRBJ2-7; no clear D. The CDR3 has 13 amino acids. V lost 0 bases, J lost 3 bases, and 6 bases lay in between. Germline V CDR1 and CDR2: MGHRA, YSYEKL. In DNA, the CDR3 is TGCGCCAGCAGCCAAGAGGGGATCTACGAGCAGTACTTC. Encoded protein: CASSQEGIYEQYF.

DNA of the CDR3: TGTGCCAGCAGCTTAGCGAGTGAGGGGGTCGGCGAGCAGTACTTC. This encodes CASSLASEGVGEQYF. The chain carries TRBV7-9 and TRBJ2-7; D is perhaps TRBD1 (6 bases). Germline loops: CDR1 SEHNR, CDR2 FQNEAQ (reference sequence). CDR3 length: 15 residues. Trimming took off 0 bases at V and 6 bases at J, with 15 bases between the two ends.

The chain uses TRBV28 and TRBJ1-5, with D perhaps TRBD1 (5 bases). V was shortened by 5 bases and J by 2 bases, with 10 bases between the two germline ends. This CDR3 comprises 14 residues. Germline V gene lookup returns CDR1 MDHEN and CDR2 SYDVKM. The CDR3 loop is CASSILQGNQPQHF. CDR3 bases: TGTGCCAGCAGTATATTACAGGGCAATCAGCCCCAGCATTTT.

This chain links TRBV7-2 with TRBJ1-2; D remains ambiguous. Germline V gene lookup returns CDR1 SGHTA and CDR2 FQGNSA. The CDR3 is 13 amino acids. The V gene lost 7 bases and the J gene lost 4 bases, with 13 bases spanning the gap. The CDR3 sequence is CASTISGSYGYTF. CDR3 sequence (DNA): TGTGCCAGCACAATTTCGGGTTCCTATGGCTACACCTTC.

V gene TRBV28 combines with J gene TRBJ2-6, with D possibly matching TRBD2 (7 bases). V lost 6 bases and J lost 0, with 18 bases in between. The CDR3 is 18 residues long. Germline values: CDR1 MDHEN, CDR2 SYDVKM. The CDR3 DNA reads as TGTGCCAGCAGACCCCCCCAAGCGGGACACTCTGGGGCCAACGTCCTGACTTTC. Translating it yields CASRPPQAGHSGANVLTF.

Points on this clone: This may be a read error, as it is one base from a much larger clone. This sequence joins TRBV6-1 and TRBJ2-7, with D hard to call. The germline V and J ends were trimmed by 3 bases and 3 bases, with 0 bases remaining between them. The CDR3 contains 10 residues. Germline CDR1 reads MNHNS; CDR2 reads SASEGT. CDR3 sequence (DNA): TGTGCCAGCAGTGACTACGAGCAGTACTTC. This translates into CASSDYEQYF.

This chain uses TRBV27 with TRBJ2-3; D might be TRBD2 (5 bases). Germline V gene sequence: CDR1 MNHEY, CDR2 SMNVEV (reference sequence). V was trimmed by 0 bases and J by 0 bases, leaving 10 bases between them. The CDR3 contains 16 residues. This CDR3 reads CASSLSRSGSTDTQYF. Here the CDR3 DNA reads TGTGCCAGCAGTTTATCGAGGAGCGGCAGCACAGATACGCAGTATTTT.

This chain uses TRBV7-3 with TRBJ1-2, with TRBD1 matching 7 bases. This CDR3 contains 14 residues. The trim removed 4 bases at V and 4 bases at J, leaving 6 bases unmatched. CDR1 and CDR2 (germline): SGHTA, FQGTGA. CDR3 DNA sequence: TGTGCCAGCAGCTCCCAGGACAGGATCTATGGCTACACCTTC. Encoded protein: CASSSQDRIYGYTF.

The chain employs TRBV30 and TRBJ2-2, with 7 positions matching TRBD1. V gave up 5 bases and J gave up 3 bases; unmatched junction bases: 15. CDR1 GTSNPN and CDR2 SVGIG come from the germline V gene (reference sequence). The CDR3 runs to 17 residues. The chain's CDR3 is CAWVPSPGTAYTGELFF. DNA of the CDR3: TGTGCCTGGGTCCCCTCCCCCGGGACAGCGTACACCGGGGAGCTGTTTTTT.